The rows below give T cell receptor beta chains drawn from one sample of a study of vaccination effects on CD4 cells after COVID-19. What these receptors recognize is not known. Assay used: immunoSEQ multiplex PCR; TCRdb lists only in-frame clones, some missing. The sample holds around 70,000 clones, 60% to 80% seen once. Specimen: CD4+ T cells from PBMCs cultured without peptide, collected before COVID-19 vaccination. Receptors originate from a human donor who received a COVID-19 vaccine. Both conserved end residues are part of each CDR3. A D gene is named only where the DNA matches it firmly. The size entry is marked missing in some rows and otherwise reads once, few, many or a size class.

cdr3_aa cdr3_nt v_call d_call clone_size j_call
CASSPQVNQPQHF TGTGCCAGCAGCCCTCAGGTGAATCAGCCCCAGCATTTT TRBV11-1 - - TRBJ1-5
CASSLGQGAKNSPLHF TGTGCCAGCAGCTTGGGACAGGGGGCGAAAAATTCACCCCTCCACTTT TRBV6-2/TRBV6-3 TRBD1 - TRBJ1-6
CASSESGKLFF TGCGCCAGCAGTGAGTCGGGAAAACTGTTTTTT TRBV10-2 - - TRBJ1-4
CASSPKGAGGYTF TGTGCCAGCAGCCCCAAGGGGGCGGGGGGCTACACCTTC TRBV7-2 TRBD1 - TRBJ1-2
CASSQDHPPTGGLETQYF TGCGCCAGCAGCCAAGATCATCCCCCCACAGGGGGCTTGGAGACCCAGTACTTC TRBV4-1 TRBD1 - TRBJ2-5
CASSFGGKGRGANVLTF TGTGCCAGCAGTTTCGGGGGGAAGGGTCGAGGGGCCAACGTCCTGACTTTC TRBV28 TRBD2 - TRBJ2-6
CASSRTANNEKLFF TGTGCCAGCAGCCGGACAGCCAATAATGAAAAACTGTTTTTT TRBV3-1/TRBV3-2 - - TRBJ1-4
CASGLVLGGNGNTIYF TGTGCTAGTGGTTTGGTATTGGGAGGGAACGGAAACACCATATATTTT TRBV12-5 - - TRBJ1-3
CATKGGDLINNEQFF TGTGCCACCAAAGGGGGCGACCTCATTAACAATGAGCAGTTCTTC TRBV24-1 TRBD1 - TRBJ2-1
CASTRNRGLGYTF TGTGCCAGTACCAGAAACAGGGGTTTAGGCTACACCTTC TRBV19 TRBD1 - TRBJ1-2
CASSWGGVNTEAFF TGTGCCAGCAGTTGGGGGGGGGTGAACACTGAAGCTTTCTTT TRBV14 - few TRBJ1-1
CASHRGQGTQYF TGTGCCAGCCACAGGGGGCAAGGGACCCAGTACTTC TRBV2 TRBD1 - TRBJ2-5
CASSYSGGPGETQYF TGTGCCAGCAGTTACTCGGGGGGGCCGGGAGAGACCCAGTACTTC TRBV6-2/TRBV6-3 - - TRBJ2-5
CASSLGVTNTGELFF TGCGCCAGCAGCTTGGGGGTTACGAACACCGGGGAGCTGTTTTTT TRBV5-1 - - TRBJ2-2
CASSFGDRGVGGELFF TGTGCCAGCAGCTTCGGGGACAGGGGCGTCGGTGGTGAGCTGTTTTTT TRBV5-6 TRBD1 - TRBJ2-2
CASSVKGGDTEAFF TGTGCCAGCAGTGTCAAGGGCGGGGACACTGAAGCTTTCTTT TRBV6-4 - once TRBJ1-1
CAWSEWTASTDTQYF TGTGCCTGGAGTGAATGGACAGCTAGCACAGATACGCAGTATTTT TRBV30 - once TRBJ2-3
CASTNDLRAGYTF TGTGCCAGCACTAACGACTTAAGGGCTGGCTACACCTTC TRBV6-5 - - TRBJ1-2